The 14 T cell receptor beta chains listed next were all sequenced from one sample in a study of T cells in Graves' hyperthyroidism and ophthalmopathy. TCR beta CDR3 region amplification was performed from RNA transcripts. The HTBI primer set served for first-round RT-PCR of the TCR CDR3. TCRdb reprocessed the multiplex PCR reads with MiXCR, giving one entry per CDR3 protein. Here the sample spans more than 650,000 distinct CDR3 sequences, 12% to 15% being singletons. Sequences were obtained from blood. These receptors were collected from a young woman with Graves' hyperthyroidism.

The rearrangement links TRBV7-9 to TRBJ2-6; D may be TRBD2 (7 bases). CDR1 is SEHNR and CDR2 is FQNEAQ in the germline V gene (reference sequence). The CDR3 length is 17 residues. The germline V and J ends were trimmed by 6 bases and 0 bases, with 15 bases remaining between them. The CDR3 DNA follows: TGTGCCAGCAGGGGGGGGGCCGGAAGCTCTGGGGCCAACGTCCTGACTTTC. Translation gives CASRGGAGSSGANVLTF.

The chain combines TRBV24-1 with TRBJ2-7, with D hard to call. CDR3 length: 11 residues. The ends were cut back, 0 bases at V and 6 bases at J, with 2 bases in the middle. Germline-derived CDR1 and CDR2 are KGHDR and SFDVKD. The CDR3 loop is CATSDLGEQYF. CDR3 DNA sequence: TGTGCCACCAGTGATTTGGGCGAGCAGTACTTC.

This clonotype was detected ten times or more. V is TRBV30 and J is TRBJ2-3; the match to TRBD2 covers 8 bases. The trim removed 3 bases at V and 0 bases at J, leaving 2 bases unmatched. CDR1 is GTSNPN, CDR2 SVGIG, per germline (reference sequence). This CDR3 region has 14 residues. In DNA form, the CDR3 reads TGTGCCTGGAGACTAGCGGCTAGCACAGATACGCAGTATTTT. Its translation is CAWRLAASTDTQYF. The full variable domain, rest sourced from reference TRBV30 and TRBJ2-3, is SQTIHQWPATLVQPVGSPLSLECTVEGTSNPNLYWYRQAAGRGLQLLFYSVGIGQISSEVPQNLSASRPQDRQFILSSKKLLLSDSGFYLCAWRLAASTDTQYFGPGTRLTVL.

This clonotype was observed at least ten times. The chain has TRBV7-9 and TRBJ2-7, with 15 positions matching TRBD2. The V gene's germline CDR1 is SEHNR and CDR2 FQNEAQ (reference sequence). The CDR3 totals 18 residues. The V gene end was trimmed by 5 bases and the J gene end by 2 bases; junction bases not matched to a gene: 10. The CDR3 sequence is CASSLGLAGGPATYEQYF. The CDR3 region has the DNA TGTGCCAGCAGCCTTGGACTAGCGGGAGGGCCTGCTACCTACGAGCAGTACTTC.

The CDR3 nucleotides read TGTGCCAGCAGCGCCGACCATACTCAAGAGACCCAGTACTTC. Translated: CASSADHTQETQYF. The rearrangement uses TRBV7-9 and TRBJ2-5; no definite D call. Germline values: CDR1 SEHNR, CDR2 FQNEAQ (reference sequence). The CDR3 is made up of 14 amino acids. Trimming shortened V by 5 bases and J by 2 bases, and 12 bases separated the two germline ends. Filled out from reference TRBV7-9 and TRBJ2-5, the complete variable domain reads DTGVSQNPRHKITKRGQNVTFRCDPISEHNRLYWYRQTLGQGPEFLTYFQNEAQLEKSRLLSDRFSAERPKGSFSTLEIQRTEQGDSAMYLCASSADHTQETQYFGPGTRLLVL.

This clonotype came up many times. The chain uses TRBV5-1 and TRBJ1-1, with D unclear. Germline CDR1 is SGHRS and CDR2 is YFSETQ. Trimming pared 1 base from V and 2 bases from J, leaving 12 bases between. The CDR3 loop spans 15 amino acids. CDR3 DNA sequence: TGCGCCAGCAGCTTGAATAGGGTCAGTAACACTGAAGCTTTCTTT. Its translation: CASSLNRVSNTEAFF.

The V gene is TRBV15, the J gene TRBJ1-5; possibly TRBD1 for D (5 bases). Deletions cut 3 bases from V and 1 base from J, with 13 bases between. In germline, CDR1 is LNHNV, CDR2 YYDKDF (reference sequence). This CDR3 comprises 16 residues. Written as DNA, the CDR3 is TGTGCCACCAGCAGCCCCCGGGACCGAAGCAATCAGCCCCAGCATTTT. Residues: CATSSPRDRSNQPQHF. The whole variable domain, remainder taken from reference TRBV15 and TRBJ1-5, is DAMVIQNPRYQVTQFGKPVTLSCSQTLNHNVMYWYQQKSSQAPKLLFHYYDKDFNNEADTPDNFQSRRPNTSFCFLDIRSPGLGDTAMYLCATSSPRDRSNQPQHFGDGTRLSIL.

This clonotype was counted ten times or more. The chain carries TRBV6-1 and TRBJ1-2; 8 positions match TRBD1. V lost 6 bases, J lost 2 bases, and 5 bases stayed unmatched. This CDR3 comprises 14 residues. Per the germline V gene, CDR1 is MNHNS and CDR2 is SASEGT. CDR3 residues: CASSHGQGNYGYTF. CDR3 DNA sequence: TGTGCCAGCAGCCACGGACAGGGCAACTATGGCTACACCTTC.

This clonotype was seen a handful of times. The CDR3 DNA reads as TGTGCCACCAGGGGCCAGAGGACTAGGGGCTACGAGCAGTACTTC. Its translation is CATRGQRTRGYEQYF. The chain combines TRBV27 with TRBJ2-7, with a tentative D call TRBD2 (7 bases). Germline CDR1 MNHEY, CDR2 SMNVEV (reference sequence). V lost 10 bases to trimming and J lost 3 bases, with 22 bases between them. The CDR3 sequence is 15 residues long.

This clonotype appeared a few times. The chain recombines TRBV20-1 with TRBJ1-2, with D possibly TRBD1 on 6 matching bases. V gave up 3 bases and J gave up 4 bases, with 15 bases separating them. This CDR3 is built from 14 residues. The germline CDR1 and CDR2 sequences are DFQATT and SNEGSKA (reference sequence). CDR3 sequence: CSARGGGAGYGYTF. DNA of the CDR3: TGCAGTGCTAGGGGGGGGGGCGCGGGCTATGGCTACACCTTC.

In its sample, this clonotype was seen a few times. V usage is TRBV5-1 and J usage is TRBJ2-1; no clear D gene. Trimming removed 6 bases from V and 10 bases from J, with 14 bases in between. The CDR3 loop spans 12 amino acids. Germline V gene sequence: CDR1 SGHRS, CDR2 YFSETQ. CDR3: CASTPGLGEQFF. In DNA form, the CDR3 reads TGCGCCAGCACCCCAGGCCTTGGCGAGCAGTTCTTC.

This clonotype came up many times. The chain combines TRBV24-1 with TRBJ1-1; D is perhaps TRBD1 (6 bases). Germline assignment: CDR1 KGHDR and CDR2 SFDVKD. The CDR3 loop spans 15 amino acids. With 5 bases removed from V and 1 base from J, the gap between germline ends came to 13 bases. The CDR3 sequence is CATSVGGQANTEAFF. In DNA form, the CDR3 reads TGTGCCACCAGTGTAGGGGGGCAAGCGAACACTGAAGCTTTCTTT.

This clonotype was detected ten times or more. The genes are TRBV30 and TRBJ1-2; 8 bases line up with TRBD1. V trimming: 0 bases; J trimming: 8 bases; junction bases outside the gene matches: 17. The CDR3 is 17 residues long. The germline V gene has CDR1 GTSNPN and CDR2 SVGIG (reference sequence). The CDR3 nucleotides read TGTGCCTGGAGTGTAAAATTCCAGGGGGCTCCGTTTGGAGGCTACACCTTC. It codes for CAWSVKFQGAPFGGYTF.

On this clonotype itself: One end of the junction varies from germline; a read error may be responsible. J is TRBJ2-3 and V is TRBV5-1; 8 nucleotides align to TRBD1. This CDR3 comprises 14 residues. Germline V gene sequence: CDR1 SGHRS, CDR2 YFSETQ. The CDR3 loop is CASNLGQGTDTQYF. CDR3 in DNA: TGCGCCAGCAACTTGGGACAGGGCACAGATACGCAGTATTTT.